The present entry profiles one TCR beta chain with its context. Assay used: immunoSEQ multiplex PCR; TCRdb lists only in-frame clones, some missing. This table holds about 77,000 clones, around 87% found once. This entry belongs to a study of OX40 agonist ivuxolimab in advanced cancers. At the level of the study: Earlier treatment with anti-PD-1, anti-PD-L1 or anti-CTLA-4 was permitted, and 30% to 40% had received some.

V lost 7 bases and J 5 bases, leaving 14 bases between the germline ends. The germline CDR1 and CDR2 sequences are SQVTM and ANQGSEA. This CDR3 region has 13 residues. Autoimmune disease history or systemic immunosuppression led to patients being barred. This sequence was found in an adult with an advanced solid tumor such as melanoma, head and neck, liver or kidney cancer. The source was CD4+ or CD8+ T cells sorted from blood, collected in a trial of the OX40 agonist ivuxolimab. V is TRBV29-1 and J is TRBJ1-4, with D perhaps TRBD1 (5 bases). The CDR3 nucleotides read TGCAGCGCTGGGGCTGGAAGAAATGAAAAACTGTTTTTT. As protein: CSAGAGRNEKLFF.